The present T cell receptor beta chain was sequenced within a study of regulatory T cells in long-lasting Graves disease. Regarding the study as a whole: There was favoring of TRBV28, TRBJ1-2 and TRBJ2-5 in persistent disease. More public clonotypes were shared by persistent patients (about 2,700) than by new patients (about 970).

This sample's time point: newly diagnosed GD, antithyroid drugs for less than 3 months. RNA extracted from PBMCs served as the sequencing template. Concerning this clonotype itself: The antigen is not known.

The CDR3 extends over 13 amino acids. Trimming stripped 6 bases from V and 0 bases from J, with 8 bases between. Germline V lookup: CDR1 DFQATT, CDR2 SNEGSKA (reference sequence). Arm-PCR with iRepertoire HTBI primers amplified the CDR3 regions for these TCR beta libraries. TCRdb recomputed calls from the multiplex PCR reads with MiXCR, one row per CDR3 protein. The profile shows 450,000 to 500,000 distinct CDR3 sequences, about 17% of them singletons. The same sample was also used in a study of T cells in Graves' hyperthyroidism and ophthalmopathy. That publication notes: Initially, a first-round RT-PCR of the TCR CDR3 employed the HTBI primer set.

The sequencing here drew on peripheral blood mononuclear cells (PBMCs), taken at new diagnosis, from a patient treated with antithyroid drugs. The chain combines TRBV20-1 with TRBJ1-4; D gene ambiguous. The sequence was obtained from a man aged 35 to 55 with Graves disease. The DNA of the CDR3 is TGCAGTGCCTTGCACGCAACTAATGAAAAACTGTTTTTT. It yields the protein CSALHATNEKLFF.